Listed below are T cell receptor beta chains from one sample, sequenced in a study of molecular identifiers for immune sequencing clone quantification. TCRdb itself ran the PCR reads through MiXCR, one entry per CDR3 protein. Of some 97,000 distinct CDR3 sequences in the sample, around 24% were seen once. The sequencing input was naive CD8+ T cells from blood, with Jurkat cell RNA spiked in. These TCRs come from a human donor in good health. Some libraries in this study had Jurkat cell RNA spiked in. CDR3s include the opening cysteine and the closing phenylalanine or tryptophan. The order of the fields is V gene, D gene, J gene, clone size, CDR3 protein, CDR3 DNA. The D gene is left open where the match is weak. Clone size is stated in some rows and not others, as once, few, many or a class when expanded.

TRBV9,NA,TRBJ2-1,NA,CASSAHNEQFF,TGTGCCAGCAGCGCCCACAATGAGCAGTTCTTC
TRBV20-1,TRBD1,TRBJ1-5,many,CSARDWDSLSNQPQHF,TGCAGTGCTAGAGATTGGGACAGCTTGAGCAATCAGCCCCAGCATTTT
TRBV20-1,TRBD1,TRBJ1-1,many,CSARDGDRGGTEAFF,TGCAGTGCTAGAGATGGGGACAGGGGGGGAACTGAAGCTTTCTTT
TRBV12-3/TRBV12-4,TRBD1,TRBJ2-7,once,CASRFSTGARYGQYF,TGTGCCAGCAGGTTTTCTACAGGGGCACGCTACGGGCAGTACTTC
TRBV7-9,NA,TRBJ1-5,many,CASSQAGRDNQPQHF,TGTGCCAGCAGCCAAGCAGGGAGAGATAATCAGCCCCAGCATTTT
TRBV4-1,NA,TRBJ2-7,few,CASSQGVSYEQYF,TGCGCCAGCAGCCAAGGCGTATCCTACGAGCAGTACTTC
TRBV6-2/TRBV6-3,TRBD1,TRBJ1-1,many,CASSYSTGETEAFF,TGTGCCAGCAGTTACTCGACAGGGGAGACTGAAGCTTTCTTT
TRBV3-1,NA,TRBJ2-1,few,CASSRGMGRTYNEQFF,TGTGCCAGCAGCCGGGGAATGGGACGGACCTACAATGAGCAGTTCTTC
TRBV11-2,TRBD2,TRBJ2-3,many,CASGSRLAGSDTQYF,TGTGCCAGCGGCAGTAGACTAGCGGGATCAGATACGCAGTATTTT
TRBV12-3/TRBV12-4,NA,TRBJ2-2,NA,CASSLNAATVNTGELFF,TGTGCCAGCAGTTTGAATGCGGCCACAGTCAACACCGGGGAGCTGTTTTTT
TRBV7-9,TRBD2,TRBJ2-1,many,CASSWASGGYNEQFF,TGTGCCAGCAGCTGGGCTAGCGGGGGATACAATGAGCAGTTCTTC